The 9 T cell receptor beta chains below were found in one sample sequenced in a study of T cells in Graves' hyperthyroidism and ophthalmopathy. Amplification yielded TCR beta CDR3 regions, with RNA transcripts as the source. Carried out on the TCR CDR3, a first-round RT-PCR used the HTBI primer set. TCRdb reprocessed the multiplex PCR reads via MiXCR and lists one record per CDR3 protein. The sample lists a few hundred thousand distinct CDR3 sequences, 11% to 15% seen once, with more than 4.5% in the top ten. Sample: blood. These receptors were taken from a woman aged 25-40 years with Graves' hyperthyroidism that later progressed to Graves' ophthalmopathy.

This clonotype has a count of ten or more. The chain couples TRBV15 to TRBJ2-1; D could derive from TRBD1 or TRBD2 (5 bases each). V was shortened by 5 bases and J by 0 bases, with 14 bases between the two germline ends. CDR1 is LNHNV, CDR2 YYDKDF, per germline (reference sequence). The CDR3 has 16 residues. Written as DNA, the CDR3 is TGTGCCACCAGCCCGGATCGGGGCCACTCCTACAATGAGCAGTTCTTC. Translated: CATSPDRGHSYNEQFF.

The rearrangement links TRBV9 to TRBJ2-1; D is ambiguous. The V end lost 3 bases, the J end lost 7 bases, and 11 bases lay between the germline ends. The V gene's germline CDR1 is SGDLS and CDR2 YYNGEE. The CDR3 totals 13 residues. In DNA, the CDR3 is TGTGCCAGCAGCGATCCATGGGTGAATGAGCAGTTCTTC. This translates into CASSDPWVNEQFF. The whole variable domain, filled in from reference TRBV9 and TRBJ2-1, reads DSGVTQTPKHLITATGQRVTLRCSPRSGDLSVYWYQQSLDQGLQFLIQYYNGEERAKGNILERFSAQQFPDLHSELNLSSLELGDSALYFCASSDPWVNEQFFGPGTRLTVL.

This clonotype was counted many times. The CDR3 region is CASSLPPDRRVADTQYF. The CDR3, as DNA: TGTGCCAGCAGTTTACCCCCCGACAGGAGGGTGGCGGATACGCAGTATTTT. This chain connects TRBV28 to TRBJ2-3; TRBD1 or TRBD2 may be the D gene (6 bases each). Germline CDR1 reads MDHEN; CDR2 reads SYDVKM. The CDR3 runs 17 residues. Trimming cost V 2 bases and J 6 bases, with 21 bases left between them.

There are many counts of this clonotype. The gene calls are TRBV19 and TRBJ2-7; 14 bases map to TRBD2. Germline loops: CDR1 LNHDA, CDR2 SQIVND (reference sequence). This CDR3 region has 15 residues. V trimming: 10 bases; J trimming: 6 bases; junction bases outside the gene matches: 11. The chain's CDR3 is CATRGLAGEKGEQYF. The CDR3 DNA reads TGTGCCACCAGGGGACTAGCGGGAGAAAAAGGCGAGCAGTACTTC.

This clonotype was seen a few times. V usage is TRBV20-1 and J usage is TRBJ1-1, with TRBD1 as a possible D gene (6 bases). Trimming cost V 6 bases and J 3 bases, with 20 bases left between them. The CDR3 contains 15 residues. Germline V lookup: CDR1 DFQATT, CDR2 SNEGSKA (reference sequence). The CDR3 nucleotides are TGCAGTGCGCCGCTGGCGACCTGGGGGCACACTGAAGCTTTCTTT. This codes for CSAPLATWGHTEAFF.

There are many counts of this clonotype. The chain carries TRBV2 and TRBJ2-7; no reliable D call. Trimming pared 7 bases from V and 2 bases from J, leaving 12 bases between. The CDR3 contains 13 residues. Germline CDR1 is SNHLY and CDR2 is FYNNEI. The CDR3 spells CASTKRAAYEQYF. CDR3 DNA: TGTGCCAGCACCAAACGGGCCGCCTACGAGCAGTACTTC.

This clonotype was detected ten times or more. The CDR3 bases are TGTGCCAGCAGTGAATTACAGGGGACCACAGATACGCAGTATTTT. It codes for CASSELQGTTDTQYF. The chain couples TRBV2 to TRBJ2-3; 7 bases agree with TRBD1. V gave up 2 bases and J gave up 2 bases; unmatched junction bases: 4. Germline V CDR1 and CDR2: SNHLY, FYNNEI. The CDR3 consists of 15 residues.

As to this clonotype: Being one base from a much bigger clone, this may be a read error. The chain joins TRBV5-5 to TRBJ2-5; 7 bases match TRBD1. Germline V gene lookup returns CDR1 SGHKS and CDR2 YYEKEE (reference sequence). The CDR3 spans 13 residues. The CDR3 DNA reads TGTGCCAGCAGCCGTAACAGGGGAGAGACCCGGTACTTC. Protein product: CASSRNRGETRYF.

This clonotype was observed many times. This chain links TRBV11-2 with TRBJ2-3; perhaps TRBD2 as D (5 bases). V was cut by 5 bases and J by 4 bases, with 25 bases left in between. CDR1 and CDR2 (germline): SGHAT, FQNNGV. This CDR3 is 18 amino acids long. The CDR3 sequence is CASSPPPRLRFSADTQYF. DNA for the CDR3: TGTGCCAGCAGCCCTCCCCCCCGCCTTCGGTTTAGCGCAGATACGCAGTATTTT.